The 18 T cell receptor beta chains listed next were all sequenced from one sample in a study of blood T cell repertoires in COVID-19. Data came from immunoSEQ multiplex PCR; TCRdb stores just in-frame clones and leaves some out. This sample yields 250,000 to 400,000 clones, of which about 87% are seen a single time; 1.5% to 2% belongs to the top ten. Sequenced input: peripheral blood. The receptors originated from a woman aged 30 to 39 with COVID-19, enrolled during active disease.

The chain carries TRBV5-1 and TRBJ2-1, with D possibly TRBD1 on 5 matching bases. In germline, CDR1 is SGHRS, CDR2 YFSETQ. The CDR3 runs to 14 residues. Trimming shortened V by 0 bases and J by 7 bases, and 11 bases separated the two germline ends. The CDR3 sequence: CASSLEGRRNEQFF. The CDR3 DNA reads as TGCGCCAGCAGCTTGGAGGGGCGCAGGAATGAGCAGTTCTTC.

The chain combines TRBV30 with TRBJ2-1, with 9 bases matching TRBD2. The germline CDR1 and CDR2 sequences are GTSNPN and SVGIG (reference sequence). The CDR3 has 15 amino acids. The trim removed 0 bases at V and 5 bases at J, leaving 5 bases unmatched. The CDR3 sequence: CAWSVLLAGNNEQFF. The DNA for the CDR3 is TGTGCCTGGAGTGTCCTCCTAGCGGGAAACAATGAGCAGTTCTTC.

The V and J genes are TRBV10-3 and TRBJ1-4; TRBD1 matches at 7 bases. Unmatched junction bases numbered 3, after V lost 3 bases and J lost 5 bases. CDR1 is ENHRY and CDR2 is SYGVKD in the germline V gene. CDR3 length equals 14 residues. Written as DNA, the CDR3 is TGTGCCATCAGTGATGGGACAGAAAATGAAAAACTGTTTTTT. It codes for CAISDGTENEKLFF.

This sequence joins TRBV5-1 and TRBJ1-2, with D possibly TRBD1 on 5 matching bases. Trimming took off 0 bases at V and 2 bases at J, with 11 bases between the two ends. Germline-derived CDR1 and CDR2 are SGHRS and YFSETQ. This CDR3 has 15 residues. The CDR3 nucleotides are TGCGCCAGCAGCTTGGAGCCAGGGTTGAACTATGGCTACACCTTC. Residues: CASSLEPGLNYGYTF.

The chain uses TRBV7-2 and TRBJ1-3; D not certain. V was cut by 5 bases and J by 2 bases, with 13 bases left in between. The germline V gene encodes CDR1 SGHTA and CDR2 FQGNSA. There are 15 residues in the CDR3. The CDR3 nucleotides are TGTGCCAGCAGCGTAAACGGGGTTACTGGAAACACCATATATTTT. Its protein is CASSVNGVTGNTIYF. The full variable domain, completed using reference TRBV7-2 and TRBJ1-3, is GAGVSQSPSNKVTEKGKDVELRCDPISGHTALYWYRQSLGQGLEFLIYFQGNSAPDKSGLPSDRFSAERTGGSVSTLTIQRTQQEDSAVYLCASSVNGVTGNTIYFGEGSWLTVV.

The chain employs TRBV5-4 and TRBJ2-4; 8 positions agree with TRBD2. V lost 0 bases, J lost 2 bases, and 1 base stayed unmatched. The CDR3 contains 15 residues. Looked up from germline, CDR1 is SGHNT and CDR2 is YYREEE (reference sequence). CDR3: CASSLGGGTKNIQYF. The CDR3 DNA follows: TGTGCCAGCAGCTTGGGCGGGGGGACCAAAAACATTCAGTACTTC. The entire variable domain, with the rest obtained from reference TRBV5-4 and TRBJ2-4, is as follows: ETGVTQSPTHLIKTRGQQVTLRCSSQSGHNTVSWYQQALGQGPQFIFQYYREEENGRGNFPPRFSGLQFPNYSSELNVNALELDDSALYLCASSLGGGTKNIQYFGAGTRLSVL.

V and J are TRBV28 and TRBJ1-3; 9 bases match TRBD1. The CDR3 runs to 17 residues. Germline V CDR1 and CDR2: MDHEN, SYDVKM. V was pared by 6 bases and J by 0 bases, with 9 bases of the junction left unmatched. The CDR3 bases are TGTGCCAGCAGAAACCACAGGGGGCCTTTCTCTGGAAACACCATATATTTT. It translates to CASRNHRGPFSGNTIYF.

The rearrangement links TRBV2 to TRBJ2-4; TRBD1 might be the D (6 bases). V lost 5 bases and J 3 bases, leaving 11 bases between the germline ends. Germline V lookup: CDR1 SNHLY, CDR2 FYNNEI. The CDR3 has 14 amino acids. The chain's CDR3 is CASSTTGNKNIQYF. The CDR3 nucleotides read TGTGCCAGCAGTACCACAGGGAACAAAAACATTCAGTACTTC. Looking up the rest from reference TRBV2 and TRBJ2-4 gives the full variable domain: EPEVTQTPSHQVTQMGQEVILRCVPISNHLYFYWYRQILGQKVEFLVSFYNNEISEKSEIFDDQFSVERPDGSNFTLKIRSTKLEDSAMYFCASSTTGNKNIQYFGAGTRLSVL.

The J gene is TRBJ2-7, the V gene TRBV15; 9 nucleotides match TRBD1. Germline CDR1 reads LNHNV; CDR2 reads YYDKDF (reference sequence). After removal of 0 bases from V and 5 bases from J, the junction contained 2 bases not matched to a gene. The CDR3 is 14 residues long. CDR3 protein: CATSREQGAHEQYF. CDR3 DNA: TGTGCCACCAGCAGAGAACAGGGGGCCCACGAGCAGTACTTC.

The V and J genes are TRBV7-6 and TRBJ1-2; 9 bases line up with TRBD1. The ends lost 0 bases at V and 7 bases at J; junction bases unmatched: 6. The CDR3 sequence is 15 residues long. The V gene's germline CDR1 is SGHVS and CDR2 FNYEAQ. The CDR3, as DNA: TGTGCCAGCAGCTTAGCCGGGACAGGGAAGGGTGGCTACACCTTC. Its translation: CASSLAGTGKGGYTF.

This clone was observed once. The J gene is TRBJ1-4, the V gene TRBV5-5, with 7 positions matching TRBD1. The germline CDR1 and CDR2 sequences are SGHKS and YYEKEE (reference sequence). This CDR3 spans 17 amino acids. V trimming: 2 bases; J trimming: 0 bases; junction bases outside the gene matches: 7. CDR3 nucleotides: TGTGCCAGCAGCTTTCGACAGGGAGATGCAACTAATGAAAAACTGTTTTTT. This codes for CASSFRQGDATNEKLFF.

The V gene is TRBV5-6, the J gene TRBJ1-3; D gene uncertain. The CDR3 is 15 residues long. Trimming removed 0 bases from V and 2 bases from J, with 9 bases in between. Germline V gives CDR1 SGHDT, CDR2 YYEEEE. CDR3 in DNA: TGTGCCAGCAGCTTGGCCTCCACAGCTGGAAACACCATATATTTT. This codes for CASSLASTAGNTIYF.

This chain connects TRBV6-2 or TRBV6-3 to TRBJ1-2; D gene unclear. Germline CDR1 is MNHEY and CDR2 is SVGEGT. The CDR3 is made up of 13 amino acids. Trimming shortened V by 4 bases and J by 0 bases, and 6 bases separated the two germline ends. The CDR3 here is CASSLRPNYGYTF. DNA for the CDR3: TGTGCCAGCAGTTTGCGCCCTAACTATGGCTACACCTTC.

V usage is TRBV5-5 and J usage is TRBJ2-1; D remains ambiguous. Trimming pared 4 bases from V and 7 bases from J, leaving 9 bases between. The CDR3 contains 12 residues. Per germline, CDR1 SGHKS and CDR2 YYEKEE (reference sequence). CDR3 protein: CASSPRWNEQFF. The DNA of the CDR3 is TGTGCCAGCAGCCCCCGGTGGAATGAGCAGTTCTTC.

V is TRBV2 and J is TRBJ1-1, with a possible D match to TRBD1 (5 bases). V lost 2 bases, J lost 4 bases, and 11 bases lay in between. The CDR3 loop spans 14 amino acids. Germline-derived CDR1 and CDR2 are SNHLY and FYNNEI. Here the CDR3 reads CASSEFARVTEAFF. In DNA form, the CDR3 reads TGTGCCAGCAGTGAATTCGCCAGGGTCACTGAAGCTTTCTTT.

The J gene is TRBJ1-1, the V gene TRBV2; tentative D call: TRBD1 (6 bases). This CDR3 is 13 amino acids long. Germline V gene data show CDR1 as SNHLY and CDR2 as FYNNEI. Trimming stripped 6 bases from V and 0 bases from J, with 8 bases between. In nucleotides, the CDR3 is TGTGCCAGCAGCCGACAGGTGAACACTGAAGCTTTCTTT. Amino acids: CASSRQVNTEAFF.

The V call is TRBV21-1, the J call TRBJ1-5. TRBV21-1 is recorded as a pseudogene. This CDR3 region has 19 residues. In DNA form, the CDR3 reads TGTGCCAGCAGTGAGAGGGGGGCACGCTCCGAGCGGGGCTTTCAGCCCCAGCATTTT. This sequence encodes CASSERGARSERGFQPQHF.

CDR3 coding DNA: TGCGCCAGCAGCCCCCCCGGTACTGGGGCCAACGTCCTGACTTTC. Its protein product is CASSPPGTGANVLTF. V usage is TRBV5-1 and J usage is TRBJ2-6; D is uncertain. CDR3 size: 15 residues. The germline V gene has CDR1 SGHRS and CDR2 YFSETQ. The V and J ends lost 4 bases and 2 bases respectively, with 10 bases between them.